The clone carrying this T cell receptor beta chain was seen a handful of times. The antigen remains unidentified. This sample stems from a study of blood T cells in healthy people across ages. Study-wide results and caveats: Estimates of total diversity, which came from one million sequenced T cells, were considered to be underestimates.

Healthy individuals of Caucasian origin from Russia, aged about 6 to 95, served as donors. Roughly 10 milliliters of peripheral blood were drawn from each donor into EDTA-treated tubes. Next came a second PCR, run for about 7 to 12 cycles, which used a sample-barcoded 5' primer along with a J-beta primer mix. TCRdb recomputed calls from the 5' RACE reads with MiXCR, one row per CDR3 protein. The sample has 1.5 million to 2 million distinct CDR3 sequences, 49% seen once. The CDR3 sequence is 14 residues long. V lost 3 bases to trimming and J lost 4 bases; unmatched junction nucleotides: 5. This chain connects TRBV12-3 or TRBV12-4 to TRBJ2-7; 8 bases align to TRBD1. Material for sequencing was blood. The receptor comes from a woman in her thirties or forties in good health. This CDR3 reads CASSFGQGRYEQYF. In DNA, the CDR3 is TGTGCCAGCAGTTTTGGACAGGGTCGGTACGAGCAGTACTTC.